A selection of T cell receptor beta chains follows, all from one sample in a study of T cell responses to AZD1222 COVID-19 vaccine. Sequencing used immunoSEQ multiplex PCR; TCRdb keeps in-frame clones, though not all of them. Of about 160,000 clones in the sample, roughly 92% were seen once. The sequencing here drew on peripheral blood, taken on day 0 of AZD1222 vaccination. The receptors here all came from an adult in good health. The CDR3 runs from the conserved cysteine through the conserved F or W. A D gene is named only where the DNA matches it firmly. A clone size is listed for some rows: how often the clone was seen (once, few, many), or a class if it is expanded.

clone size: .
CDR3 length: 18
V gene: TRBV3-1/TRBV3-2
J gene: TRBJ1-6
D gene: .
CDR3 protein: CASSQDSGASLNNSPLHF
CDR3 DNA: TGTGCCAGCAGCCAAGATTCAGGGGCTTCACTTAATAATTCACCCCTCCACTTT

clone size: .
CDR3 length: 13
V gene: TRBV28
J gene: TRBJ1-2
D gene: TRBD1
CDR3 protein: CASSFRAGGGYTF
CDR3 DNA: TGTGCCAGCAGTTTTAGGGCAGGGGGCGGCTACACCTTC

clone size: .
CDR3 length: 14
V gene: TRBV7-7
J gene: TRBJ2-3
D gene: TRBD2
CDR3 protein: CASSSSGGTDTQYF
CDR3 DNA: TGTGCCAGCAGCTCCAGCGGGGGCACAGATACGCAGTATTTT

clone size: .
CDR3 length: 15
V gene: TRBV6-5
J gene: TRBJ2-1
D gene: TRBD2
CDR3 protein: CASNRGGSSYNEQFF
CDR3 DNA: TGTGCCAGCAATCGAGGCGGGAGCTCCTACAATGAGCAGTTCTTC

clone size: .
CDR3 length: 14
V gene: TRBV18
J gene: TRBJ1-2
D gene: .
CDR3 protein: CASSPGQYNYGYTF
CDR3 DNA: TGTGCCAGCTCACCAGGGCAGTACAACTATGGCTACACCTTC

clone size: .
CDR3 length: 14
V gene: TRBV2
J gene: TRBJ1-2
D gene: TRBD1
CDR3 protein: CASNGRGGPYGYTF
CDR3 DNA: TGTGCCAGCAACGGAAGAGGGGGCCCATATGGCTACACCTTC

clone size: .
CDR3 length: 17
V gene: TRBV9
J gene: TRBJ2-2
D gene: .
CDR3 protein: CASSPGLRHTNTGELFF
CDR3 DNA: TGTGCCAGCAGCCCTGGACTGAGACACACGAACACCGGGGAGCTGTTTTTT

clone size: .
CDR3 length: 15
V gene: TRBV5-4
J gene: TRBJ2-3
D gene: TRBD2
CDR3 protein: CASSDGLAAPDTQYF
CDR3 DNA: TGTGCCAGCAGCGACGGACTAGCGGCCCCAGATACGCAGTATTTT

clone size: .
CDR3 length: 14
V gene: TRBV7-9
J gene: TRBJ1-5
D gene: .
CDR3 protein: CASSPGVSNQPQHF
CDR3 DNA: TGTGCCAGCAGCCCGGGCGTCTCCAATCAGCCCCAGCATTTT

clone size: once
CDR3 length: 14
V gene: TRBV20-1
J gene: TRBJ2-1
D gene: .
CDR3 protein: CSASVPGANNEQFF
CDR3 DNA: TGCAGTGCTAGTGTGCCGGGAGCGAACAATGAGCAGTTCTTC

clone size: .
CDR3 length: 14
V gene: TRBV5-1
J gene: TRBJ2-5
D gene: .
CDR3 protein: CASSLGGSQETQYF
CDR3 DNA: TGCGCCAGCAGCTTGGGGGGGTCCCAAGAGACCCAGTACTTC

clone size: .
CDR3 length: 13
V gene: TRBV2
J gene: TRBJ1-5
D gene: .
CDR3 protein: CASSGTGNQPQHF
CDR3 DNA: TGTGCCAGCAGTGGAACAGGCAATCAGCCCCAGCATTTT

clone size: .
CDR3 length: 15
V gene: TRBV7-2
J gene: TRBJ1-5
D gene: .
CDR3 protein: CASSLHPGSNQPQHF
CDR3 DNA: TGTGCCAGCAGCTTACACCCAGGGAGCAATCAGCCCCAGCATTTT

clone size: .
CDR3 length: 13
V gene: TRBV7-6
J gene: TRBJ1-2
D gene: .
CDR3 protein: CASSLGADYGYTF
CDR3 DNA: TGTGCCAGCAGCTTAGGGGCGGACTATGGCTACACCTTC

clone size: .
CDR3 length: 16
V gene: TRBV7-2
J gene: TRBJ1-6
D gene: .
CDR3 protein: CASSFEMMGDNSPLHF
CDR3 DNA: TGTGCCAGCAGCTTCGAAATGATGGGGGATAATTCACCCCTCCACTTT

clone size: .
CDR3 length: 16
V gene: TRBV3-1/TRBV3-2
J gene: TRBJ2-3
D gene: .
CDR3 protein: CASSQLGDRSTDTQYF
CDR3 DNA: TGTGCCAGCAGCCAACTAGGGGATAGAAGCACAGATACGCAGTATTTT

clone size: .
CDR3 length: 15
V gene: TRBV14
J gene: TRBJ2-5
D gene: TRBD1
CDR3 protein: CASSQDRTGVETQYF
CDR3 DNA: TGTGCCAGCAGCCAAGATCGAACAGGGGTGGAGACCCAGTACTTC

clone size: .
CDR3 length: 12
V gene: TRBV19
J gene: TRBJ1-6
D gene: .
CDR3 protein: CASRTGGSPLHF
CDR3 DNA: TGTGCCAGTAGGACAGGCGGGTCACCCCTCCACTTT

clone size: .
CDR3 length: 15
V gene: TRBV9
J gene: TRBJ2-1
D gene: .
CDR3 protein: CASSEGGINYNEQFF
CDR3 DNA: TGTGCCAGCAGCGAGGGGGGCATTAACTACAATGAGCAGTTCTTC

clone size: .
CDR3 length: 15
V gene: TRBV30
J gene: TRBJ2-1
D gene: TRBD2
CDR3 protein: CAWSAGTRGVGEQFF
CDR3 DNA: TGTGCCTGGAGTGCCGGGACTAGAGGTGTTGGGGAGCAGTTCTTC

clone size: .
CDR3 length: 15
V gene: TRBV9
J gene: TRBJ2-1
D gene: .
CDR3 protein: CASSAAWLSYNEQFF
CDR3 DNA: TGTGCCAGCAGCGCTGCTTGGCTGAGCTACAATGAGCAGTTCTTC

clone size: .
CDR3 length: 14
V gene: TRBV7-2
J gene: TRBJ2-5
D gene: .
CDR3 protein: CASSPSRIQETQYF
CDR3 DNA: TGTGCCAGCAGCCCCAGCCGAATACAAGAGACCCAGTACTTC

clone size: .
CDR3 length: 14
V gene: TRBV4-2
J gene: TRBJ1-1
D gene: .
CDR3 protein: CASSQDPMNTEAFF
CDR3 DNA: TGTGCCAGCAGCCAAGATCCGATGAACACTGAAGCTTTCTTT

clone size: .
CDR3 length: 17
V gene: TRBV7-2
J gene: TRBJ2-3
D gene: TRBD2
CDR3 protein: CASSLRRRAGALDTQYF
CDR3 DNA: TGTGCCAGCAGCTTACGGCGTAGAGCGGGGGCCCTAGATACGCAGTATTTT

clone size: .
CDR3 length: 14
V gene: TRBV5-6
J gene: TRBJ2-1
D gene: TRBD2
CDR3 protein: CASSAVGTSNEQFF
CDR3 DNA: TGTGCCAGCAGCGCTGTCGGGACTAGTAATGAGCAGTTCTTC

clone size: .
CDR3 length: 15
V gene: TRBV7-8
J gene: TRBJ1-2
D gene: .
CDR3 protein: CASSPSPMGVYGYTF
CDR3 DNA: TGTGCCAGCAGCCCATCACCAATGGGTGTCTATGGCTACACCTTC

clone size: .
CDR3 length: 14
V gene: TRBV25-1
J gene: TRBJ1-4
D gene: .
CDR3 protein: CASSPQGWNEKLFF
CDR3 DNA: TGTGCCAGCAGTCCACAGGGTTGGAATGAAAAACTGTTTTTT

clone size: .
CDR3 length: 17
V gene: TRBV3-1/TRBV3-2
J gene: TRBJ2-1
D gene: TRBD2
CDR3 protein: CASSQGPLAGGHNEQFF
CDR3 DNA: TGTGCCAGCAGCCAGGGCCCACTAGCGGGAGGGCACAATGAGCAGTTCTTC

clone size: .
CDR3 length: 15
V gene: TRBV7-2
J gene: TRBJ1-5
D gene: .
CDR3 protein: CASSEGVLSNQPQHF
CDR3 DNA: TGTGCCAGCAGCGAAGGGGTCTTGAGCAATCAGCCCCAGCATTTT

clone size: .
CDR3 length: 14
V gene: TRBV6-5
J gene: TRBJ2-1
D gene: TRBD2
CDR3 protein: CASSRGLAVNEQFF
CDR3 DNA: TGTGCCAGCAGTAGGGGACTAGCGGTCAATGAGCAGTTCTTC

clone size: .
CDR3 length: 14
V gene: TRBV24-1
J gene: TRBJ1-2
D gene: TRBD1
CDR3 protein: CATSDLGQSYGYTF
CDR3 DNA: TGTGCCACCAGTGACCTGGGACAGTCCTATGGCTACACCTTC

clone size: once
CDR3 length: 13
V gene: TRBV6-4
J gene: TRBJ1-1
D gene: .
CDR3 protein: CASRDRENTEAFF
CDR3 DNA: TGTGCCAGCAGGGACAGAGAGAACACTGAAGCTTTCTTT

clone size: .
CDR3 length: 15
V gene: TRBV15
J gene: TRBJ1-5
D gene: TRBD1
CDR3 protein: CATSRGQGDNRPQHF
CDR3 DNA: TGTGCCACCAGCAGAGGACAGGGGGACAATCGGCCCCAGCATTTT

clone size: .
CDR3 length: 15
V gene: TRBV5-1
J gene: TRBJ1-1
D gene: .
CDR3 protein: CASSLGTEKWAEAFF
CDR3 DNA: TGCGCCAGCAGCTTGGGAACAGAAAAGTGGGCTGAAGCTTTCTTT

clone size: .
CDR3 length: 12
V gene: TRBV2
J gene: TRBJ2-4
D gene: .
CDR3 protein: CASRQAGERQYF
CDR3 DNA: TGTGCCAGCAGGCAGGCAGGGGAGAGACAGTACTTC

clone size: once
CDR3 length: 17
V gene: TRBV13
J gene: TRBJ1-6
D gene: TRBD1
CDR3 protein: CASSQARTGSYNSPLHF
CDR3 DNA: TGTGCCAGCAGCCAAGCCCGGACAGGCTCCTATAATTCACCCCTCCACTTT

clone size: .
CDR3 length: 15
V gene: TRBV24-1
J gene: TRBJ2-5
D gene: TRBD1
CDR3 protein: CATSDHGQGKGAQYF
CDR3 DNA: TGTGCCACCAGTGATCATGGACAGGGGAAGGGAGCCCAGTACTTC

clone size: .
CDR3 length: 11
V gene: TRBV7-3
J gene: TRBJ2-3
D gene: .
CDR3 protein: CASSLSDTQYF
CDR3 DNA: TGTGCCAGCAGCTTATCAGATACGCAGTATTTT

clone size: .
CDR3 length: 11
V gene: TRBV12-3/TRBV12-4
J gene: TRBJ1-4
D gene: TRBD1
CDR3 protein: CASSGGTALFF
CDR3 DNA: TGTGCCAGCAGTGGGGGGACAGCCCTGTTTTTT

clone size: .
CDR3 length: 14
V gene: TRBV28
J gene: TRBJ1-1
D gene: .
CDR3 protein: CASSSEGLFTEAFF
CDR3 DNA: TGTGCCAGCAGTTCCGAAGGGTTATTCACTGAAGCTTTCTTT

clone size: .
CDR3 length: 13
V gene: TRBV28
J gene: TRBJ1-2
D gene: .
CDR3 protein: CASSLGENYGYTF
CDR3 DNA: TGTGCCAGCAGTTTGGGGGAAAACTATGGCTACACCTTC

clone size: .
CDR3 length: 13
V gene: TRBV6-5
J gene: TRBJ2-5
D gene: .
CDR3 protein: CASSSGTMETQYF
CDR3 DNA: TGTGCCAGCAGTTCCGGGACAATGGAGACCCAGTACTTC

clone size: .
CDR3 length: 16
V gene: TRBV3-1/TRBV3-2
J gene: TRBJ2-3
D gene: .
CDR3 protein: CASSQEGWQRTDTQYF
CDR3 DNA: TGTGCCAGCAGCCAAGAGGGGTGGCAGCGCACAGATACGCAGTATTTT

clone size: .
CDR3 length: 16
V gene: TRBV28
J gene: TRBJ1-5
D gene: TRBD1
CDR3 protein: CASSSWDRGPNQPQHF
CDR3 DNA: TGTGCCAGCAGTTCATGGGACAGGGGACCCAATCAGCCCCAGCATTTT

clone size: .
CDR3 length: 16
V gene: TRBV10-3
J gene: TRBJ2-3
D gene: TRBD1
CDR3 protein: CAISSTTGGKGDTQYF
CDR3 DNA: TGTGCCATCAGTTCGACGACAGGGGGCAAGGGAGATACGCAGTATTTT

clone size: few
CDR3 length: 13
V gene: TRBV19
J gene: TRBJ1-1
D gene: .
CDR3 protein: CASSMGRGTEAFF
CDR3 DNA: TGTGCCAGTAGTATGGGTCGGGGCACTGAAGCTTTCTTT

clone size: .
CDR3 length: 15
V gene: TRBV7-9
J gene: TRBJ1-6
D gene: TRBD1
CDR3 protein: CASSSGTGDNSPLHF
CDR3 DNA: TGTGCCAGCAGCTCCGGGACAGGAGATAATTCACCCCTCCACTTT

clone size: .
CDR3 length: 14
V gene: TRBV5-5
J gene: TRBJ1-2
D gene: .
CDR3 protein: CASSLVAWSYGYTF
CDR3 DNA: TGTGCCAGCAGCTTGGTTGCATGGAGCTATGGCTACACCTTC

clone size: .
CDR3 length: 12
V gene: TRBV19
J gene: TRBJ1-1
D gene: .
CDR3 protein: CASSIAGTEAFF
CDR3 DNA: TGTGCCAGTAGTATAGCTGGGACTGAAGCTTTCTTT

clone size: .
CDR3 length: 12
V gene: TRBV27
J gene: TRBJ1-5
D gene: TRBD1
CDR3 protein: CASSRRQGPQHF
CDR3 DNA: TGTGCCAGCAGTCGGCGACAGGGGCCCCAGCATTTT

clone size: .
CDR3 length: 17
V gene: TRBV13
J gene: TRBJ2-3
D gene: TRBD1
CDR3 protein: CASSLLPGQGYADTQYF
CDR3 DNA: TGTGCCAGCAGCTTGTTACCGGGACAGGGATATGCAGATACGCAGTATTTT

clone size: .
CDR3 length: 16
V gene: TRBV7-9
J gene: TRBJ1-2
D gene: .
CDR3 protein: CASSPQLRGLPYGYTF
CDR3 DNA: TGTGCCAGCAGCCCCCAGCTGCGGGGACTGCCTTATGGCTACACCTTC

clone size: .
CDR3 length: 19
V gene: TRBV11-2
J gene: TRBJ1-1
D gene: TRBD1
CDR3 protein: CASSSYAGTGHPSNTEAFF
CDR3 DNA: TGTGCCAGCAGCTCTTATGCCGGGACAGGGCACCCCTCCAACACTGAAGCTTTCTTT

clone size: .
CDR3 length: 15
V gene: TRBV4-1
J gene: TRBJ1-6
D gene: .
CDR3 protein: CASSQGRGVISPLHF
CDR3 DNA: TGCGCCAGCAGCCAAGGTCGTGGTGTGATCTCACCCCTCCACTTT

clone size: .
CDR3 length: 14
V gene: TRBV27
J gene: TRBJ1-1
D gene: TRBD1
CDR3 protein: CASRPATGGTEAFF
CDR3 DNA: TGTGCCAGCAGGCCCGCTACAGGGGGGACTGAAGCTTTCTTT

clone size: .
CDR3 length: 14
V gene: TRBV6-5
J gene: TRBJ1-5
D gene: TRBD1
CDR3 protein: CASSYAGTAQPQHF
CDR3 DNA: TGTGCCAGCAGTTACGCGGGGACAGCTCAGCCCCAGCATTTT

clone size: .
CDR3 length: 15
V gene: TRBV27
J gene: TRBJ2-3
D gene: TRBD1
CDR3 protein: CASSRPGTGVDTQYF
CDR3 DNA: TGTGCCAGCAGCCGCCCCGGGACAGGGGTGGATACGCAGTATTTT

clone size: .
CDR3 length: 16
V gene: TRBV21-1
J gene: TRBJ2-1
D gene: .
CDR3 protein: CASSKKEGLAWGEQFF
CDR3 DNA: TGTGCCAGCAGCAAAAAGGAGGGATTGGCTTGGGGTGAGCAGTTCTTC

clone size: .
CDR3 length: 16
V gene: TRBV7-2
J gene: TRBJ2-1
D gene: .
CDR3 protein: CASSFNTDWRNDEQFF
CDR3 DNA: TGTGCCAGCAGCTTTAACACGGACTGGCGGAACGATGAGCAGTTCTTC